These 7 T cell receptor beta chains came from one sample sequenced in a study of cytomegalovirus exposure and HLA in healthy donors. The PCR ran on 60 Vbeta and 13 Jbeta primers. The data were produced by immunoSEQ multiplex PCR, yet TCRdb's version contains in-frame clones alone and is incomplete. Here the sample spans some 100,000 clones, around 76% being singletons. The material sequenced was PBMCs. The receptors were sampled from a woman in her forties or fifties in good health and CMV-seropositive.

This chain joins TRBV5-1 and TRBJ2-7; D is unclear. Germline CDR1 is SGHRS and CDR2 is YFSETQ. Trimming removed 0 bases from V and 0 bases from J, with 7 bases in between. The length of the CDR3 is 14 residues. The CDR3 loop is CASSLDDFSYEQYF. DNA of the CDR3: TGCGCCAGCAGCTTGGATGACTTCTCCTACGAGCAGTACTTC.

This chain uses TRBV9 with TRBJ2-4; 7 positions match TRBD2. The CDR3 has 16 amino acids. In germline, CDR1 is SGDLS, CDR2 YYNGEE. The V and J ends lost 3 bases and 0 bases, in that order; junction bases with no gene match: 6. CDR3: CASSAQAGLAKNIQYF. CDR3 coding DNA: TGTGCCAGCAGCGCCCAAGCGGGGCTAGCCAAAAACATTCAGTACTTC.

The chain is built from TRBV18 and TRBJ1-6; 10 bases align to TRBD1. V shed 0 bases, J shed 7 bases, and the junction held 9 bases outside the gene matches. Germline CDR1 and CDR2: KGHSH and LQKENI. The CDR3 contains 18 residues. The chain's CDR3 is CASSPPLETGGNNSPLHF. CDR3 bases: TGTGCCAGCTCACCACCGCTGGAGACAGGGGGCAACAATTCACCCCTCCACTTT.

The chain combines TRBV7-6 with TRBJ1-2, with D perhaps matching TRBD1 (5 bases). This CDR3 contains 15 residues. Trimming pared 0 bases from V and 3 bases from J, leaving 11 bases between. CDR1 is SGHVS, CDR2 FNYEAQ, per germline. The CDR3 nucleotides are TGTGCCAGCAGCTTAGCAGCCAGGGTGGACTATGGCTACACCTTC. Translated: CASSLAARVDYGYTF.

The chain has TRBV6-6 and TRBJ2-7; D is uncertain. The germline V and J ends were trimmed by 4 bases and 5 bases, with 9 bases remaining between them. This CDR3 is built from 12 residues. Germline CDR1 reads MNHNY; CDR2 reads SVGAGI (reference sequence). This chain's CDR3 is CASSSETHEQYF. The CDR3 DNA reads as TGTGCCAGCAGTTCTGAGACACACGAGCAGTACTTC.

The J gene is TRBJ1-2, the V gene TRBV4-1; maybe TRBD1 (5 bases). The CDR3 covers 15 residues. V was shortened by 4 bases and J by 6 bases, with 18 bases between the two germline ends. CDR1 is MGHRA, CDR2 YSYEKL, per germline. CDR3: CASSPSLRSGNGYTF. The CDR3 DNA sequence: TGCGCCAGCAGCCCCTCCCTGAGGTCAGGGAATGGCTACACCTTC.

The chain uses TRBV10-3 and TRBJ2-3; D ambiguous. CDR1 and CDR2 from the germline V gene are ENHRY and SYGVKD. This CDR3 contains 13 residues. The ends were cut back, 3 bases at V and 5 bases at J, with 9 bases in the middle. CDR3 sequence reads: CAISDEQLDTQYF. The CDR3 nucleotides are TGTGCCATCAGTGACGAACAGTTAGATACGCAGTATTTT.